Each of the 17 T cell receptor beta chains below was sequenced from the same sample in a study of naive CD8 T cells in extremely preterm neonates. Measured with immunoSEQ multiplex PCR; TCRdb has only the in-frame clones, and not every one. The sample contains about 7,100 clones, 95% to 98% of which appear only once. Sequenced material: naive CD8+ T cells from blood. Source of these receptors: a human donor in good health.

The V gene is TRBV4-2, the J gene TRBJ2-2, with D possibly TRBD2 on 7 matching bases. CDR1 is LGHNA, CDR2 YNFKEQ, per germline. Trimming left V 0 bases short and J 4 bases short, with 15 bases between. This CDR3 has 17 residues. This chain's CDR3 is CASSQEGGLGLTGELFF. CDR3 nucleotide sequence: TGTGCCAGCAGCCAAGAGGGGGGGCTGGGCCTCACCGGGGAGCTGTTTTTT.

The CDR3 sequence: CASSESDGSTDTQYF. CDR3 nucleotide sequence: TGCGCCAGCAGTGAGTCGGACGGGAGTACAGATACGCAGTATTTT. J is TRBJ2-3 and V is TRBV10-1; maybe TRBD2 (6 bases). The V gene's germline CDR1 is WNHNN and CDR2 SYGVQD (reference sequence). Trimming removed 0 bases from V and 3 bases from J, with 10 bases in between. This CDR3 region has 15 residues.

The rearrangement uses TRBV7-3 and TRBJ1-2, with 8 bases lining up with TRBD1. Germline trimming cut 5 bases from V and 4 bases from J; bases unmatched to any gene: 9. This CDR3 has 15 amino acids. Germline-derived CDR1 and CDR2 are SGHTA and FQGTGA. The CDR3: CASSARQGRFYGYTF. CDR3 DNA: TGTGCCAGCAGCGCGCGACAGGGGCGGTTCTATGGCTACACCTTC.

The chain couples TRBV19 to TRBJ2-2; a possible D gene is TRBD1 (6 bases). Trimming removed 5 bases at V and 5 bases at J, with 15 bases between. The CDR3 runs to 15 residues. Per the germline V gene, CDR1 is LNHDA and CDR2 is SQIVND (reference sequence). This chain's CDR3 is CASSSTGIGTGELFF. The CDR3 DNA sequence: TGTGCCAGTAGTTCAACAGGGATAGGTACCGGGGAGCTGTTTTTT.

V gene TRBV21-1 combines with J gene TRBJ1-4. TRBV21-1 is noted as a pseudogene. CDR3 size: 18 residues. The CDR3 here is CAGDSGRLPGVPNEKLFF. CDR3 DNA: TGTGCCGGGGACTCTGGACGGCTCCCCGGGGTACCTAATGAAAAACTGTTTTTT.

The chain employs TRBV13 and TRBJ2-3, with 13 bases lining up with TRBD2. Unmatched junction bases numbered 6, after V lost 4 bases and J lost 5 bases. There are 16 residues in the CDR3. The germline V gene has CDR1 PRHDT and CDR2 FYEKMQ (reference sequence). The CDR3 DNA reads as TGTGCCAGCAGCTCCAAACTAGCGGGAGGGGGAGATACGCAGTATTTT. Translated: CASSSKLAGGGDTQYF.

This chain joins TRBV6-5 and TRBJ2-7; TRBD2 matches at 8 bases. This CDR3 has 14 amino acids. Germline CDR1 and CDR2: MNHEY and SVGAGI. The V segment lost 5 bases and the J segment 3 bases; nucleotides outside the gene matches: 6. The CDR3 nucleotides are TGTGCCAGCAGTCCGCCTAGCGGGCGCTACGAGCAGTACTTC. It yields the protein CASSPPSGRYEQYF.

The genes are TRBV28 and TRBJ2-1; 8 nucleotides agree with TRBD1. This CDR3 has 14 amino acids. Germline CDR1 MDHEN, CDR2 SYDVKM. J was trimmed by 7 bases and V by 5 bases; bases with no gene match: 7. The CDR3, as DNA: TGTGCCAGCAGTCCCCGGACAGGGCGGAATGAGCAGTTCTTC. It translates to CASSPRTGRNEQFF.

The chain uses TRBV19 and TRBJ1-1; D gene unclear. Trimming took off 6 bases at V and 4 bases at J, with 12 bases between the two ends. The germline CDR1 and CDR2 sequences are LNHDA and SQIVND (reference sequence). This CDR3 spans 13 amino acids. This chain's CDR3 is CASSLREGTEAFF. CDR3 nucleotide sequence: TGTGCCAGTAGCCTAAGGGAGGGCACTGAAGCTTTCTTT.

This sequence joins TRBV30 and TRBJ1-1; D possibly corresponds to TRBD1 (5 bases). The CDR3 runs 13 residues. CDR1 is GTSNPN and CDR2 is SVGIG in the germline V gene (reference sequence). Trimming pared 7 bases from V and 1 base from J, leaving 13 bases between. CDR3 DNA sequence: TGTGCCTTGAGGGGAGAGACGAACACTGAAGCTTTCTTT. This translates into CALRGETNTEAFF.

This clone was counted once. This chain links TRBV6-1 with TRBJ1-1; D is perhaps TRBD1 (6 bases). Germline V CDR1 and CDR2: MNHNS, SASEGT. The CDR3 covers 15 residues. Trimming took off 7 bases at V and 0 bases at J, with 15 bases between the two ends. The CDR3 loop is CASTWTVFMNTEAFF. CDR3 nucleotide sequence: TGTGCCAGCACCTGGACAGTCTTTATGAACACTGAAGCTTTCTTT.

This clone was seen once. The gene calls are TRBV29-1 and TRBJ2-7; 8 nucleotides line up with TRBD2. Germline V lookup: CDR1 SQVTM, CDR2 ANQGSEA. This CDR3 region has 16 residues. The V segment lost 6 bases and the J segment 3 bases; nucleotides outside the gene matches: 16. CDR3 nucleotide sequence: TGCAGCGTCCAAACCGGACTAGCAGTAAGGGGCTACGAGCAGTACTTC. Its protein is CSVQTGLAVRGYEQYF.

The rearrangement links TRBV6-1 to TRBJ2-7; possible D gene TRBD2, 6 bases. Trimming removed 5 bases from V and 2 bases from J, with 13 bases in between. The CDR3 sequence is 14 residues long. CDR1 and CDR2 from the germline V gene are MNHNS and SASEGT. This CDR3 reads CASSPRGTAYEQYF. The CDR3 DNA sequence: TGTGCCAGCAGTCCTCGGGGGACCGCCTACGAGCAGTACTTC.

With respect to this clone: An end of the junction does not agree with germline; a read error may underlie this. The chain recombines TRBV7-9 with TRBJ2-5; 9 positions agree with TRBD2. The CDR3 is made up of 19 amino acids. The germline CDR1 and CDR2 sequences are SEHNR and FQNEAQ (reference sequence). DNA of the CDR3: TGTGCCAGCAGCCTCGGGGTACCGAGCGGGAGGCCGGGGCAAGATACCCAGTACTTC. It specifies CASSLGVPSGRPGQDTQYF.

The chain employs TRBV6-5 and TRBJ2-1, with 7 bases that match TRBD2. The CDR3 spans 14 residues. The V gene end was trimmed by 5 bases and the J gene end by 9 bases; junction bases not matched to a gene: 10. Germline CDR1 MNHEY, CDR2 SVGAGI. The CDR3 sequence is CASSERLAPSEQFF. The CDR3 coding sequence is TGTGCCAGCAGTGAGAGACTAGCCCCTTCTGAGCAGTTCTTC.

The rearrangement uses TRBV27 and TRBJ2-7; 9 nucleotides agree with TRBD1. The junction had 20 bases not matched to a gene; V was cut back by 9 bases and J by 5 bases. This CDR3 region has 17 residues. Germline V gives CDR1 MNHEY, CDR2 SMNVEV (reference sequence). CDR3 nucleotides: TGTGCCAGTCGATCAACCGGGACAGGGACTCCGTCAGACGAGCAGTACTTC. Its protein is CASRSTGTGTPSDEQYF.

This clone came up once. The CDR3: CASSPTGGGGDTQYF. As DNA, the CDR3 is TGTGCCAGCAGCCCGACAGGGGGCGGAGGAGATACCCAGTACTTC. This chain connects TRBV7-2 to TRBJ2-5; 10 nucleotides line up with TRBD1. CDR3 length: 15 amino acids. V dropped 5 bases and J dropped 8; count of bases not matched to a gene: 11. Looked up from germline, CDR1 is SGHTA and CDR2 is FQGNSA.